This note documents a single TCR beta chain sequence. These data belong to a study of T cells in Graves' hyperthyroidism and ophthalmopathy. Patients showing uncontrolled infection, other autoimmune disease, pregnancy or lactation were ineligible. RNA transcripts served as the template for amplifying TCR beta CDR3 regions. A first-round RT-PCR of the TCR CDR3 used the HTBI primer set. TCRdb reprocessed the multiplex PCR reads with MiXCR, giving one entry per CDR3 protein. This table holds 660,000 or so distinct CDR3 sequences, less than 25% found once. CDR1 and CDR2 from the germline V gene are SNHLY and FYNNEI. The CDR3 is made up of 14 amino acids. Trimming stripped 4 bases from V and 4 bases from J, with 8 bases between.

This sequence originates from a man in his thirties or forties with Graves' ophthalmopathy. Sequenced material: blood. The chain joins TRBV2 to TRBJ2-6; D is perhaps TRBD1 (5 bases). The CDR3 sequence: CASSGTSGANVLTF. DNA for the CDR3: TGTGCCAGCAGTGGGACATCCGGGGCCAACGTCCTGACTTTC.